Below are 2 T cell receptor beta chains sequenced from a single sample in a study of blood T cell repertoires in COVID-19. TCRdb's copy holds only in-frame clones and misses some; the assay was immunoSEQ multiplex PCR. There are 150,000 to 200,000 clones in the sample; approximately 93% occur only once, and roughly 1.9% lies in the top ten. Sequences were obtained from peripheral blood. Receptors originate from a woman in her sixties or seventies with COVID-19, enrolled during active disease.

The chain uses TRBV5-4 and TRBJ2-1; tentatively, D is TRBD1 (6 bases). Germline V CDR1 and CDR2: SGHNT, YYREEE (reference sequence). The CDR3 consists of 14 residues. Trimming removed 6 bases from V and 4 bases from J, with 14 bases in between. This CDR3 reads CASKSTGIYNEQFF. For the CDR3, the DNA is TGTGCCAGCAAGTCCACAGGGATATACAATGAGCAGTTCTTC. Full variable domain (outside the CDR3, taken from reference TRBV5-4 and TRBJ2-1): ETGVTQSPTHLIKTRGQQVTLRCSSQSGHNTVSWYQQALGQGPQFIFQYYREEENGRGNFPPRFSGLQFPNYSSELNVNALELDDSALYLCASKSTGIYNEQFFGPGTRLTVL.

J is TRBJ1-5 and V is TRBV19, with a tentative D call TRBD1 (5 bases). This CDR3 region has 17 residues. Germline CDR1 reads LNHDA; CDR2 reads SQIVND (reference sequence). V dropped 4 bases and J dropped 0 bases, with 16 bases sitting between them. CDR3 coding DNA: TGTGCCAGTAGTAGGCCAATTAAAGACAGTAGCAATCAGCCCCAGCATTTT. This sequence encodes CASSRPIKDSSNQPQHF.